This TCR beta chain appears in the sequencing data of a study of blood T cell repertoires in COVID-19. Study information: Specimens from acute and convalescent COVID-19 originated in the United States, Italy and Spain. PBMCs, B-cell-depleted T cells, or T cells provided the cDNA or gDNA that made up the material.

Authors' analysis steps: Reference gene primers were amplified, and this amplification served to estimate nucleated cell counts. Data came from immunoSEQ multiplex PCR; TCRdb stores just in-frame clones and leaves some out. The D gene and trimming were derived from the DNA, and the V and J assignments and clone size from that table. Of 290,000 or so clones in the sample, about 90% were seen once. CDR1 is MNHEY, CDR2 SMNVEV, per germline (reference sequence). V was pared by 5 bases and J by 2 bases, with 13 bases between. The CDR3 runs 14 residues. This sequence was found in a man aged 18 to 29 with active or convalescent COVID-19. The chain couples TRBV27 to TRBJ2-7; D may be TRBD2 (5 bases). The sequencing sample was made of peripheral blood. For the CDR3, the DNA is TGTGCCAGCAGTCCGGGGAGCGGTGCCTACGAGCAGTACTTC. It specifies CASSPGSGAYEQYF.